This TCR beta chain came from a study of cytomegalovirus exposure and HLA in healthy donors. At the level of the study: Among approximately 390 genotyped donors, approximately 80% fell in the Caucasian-associated ancestry cluster. Study-level results: The authors reported that TCR beta sequences could predict HLA-A and HLA-B alleles. These predictions were accurate for most subjects in the first cohort. Some segments of the V type, notably TRBV6-2 and TRBV6-3, were excluded as indistinguishable.

A remark on this clone: Antigen specificity is unknown.

60 Vbeta and 13 Jbeta primers were used in PCR. Clones were sequenced by immunoSEQ multiplex PCR, and TCRdb holds only the in-frame ones, with some missing. This sample carries under 150,000 clones, around 72% of them seen once, and the ten largest clones take around 1.5%. CDR1 and CDR2 (germline): SGHRS, YFSETQ. CDR3 length: 16 residues. The V gene lost 4 bases and the J gene lost 0 bases, with 15 bases spanning the gap. The donors, nominally healthy at sampling, likely had unrecorded immune exposures. This sequence originates from a woman in her late teens or twenties in good health and CMV-seronegative. The rearrangement uses TRBV5-1 and TRBJ2-3; a weak D match, TRBD1 (6 bases). Sequenced sample: PBMCs. The CDR3 coding sequence is TGCGCCAGCAGCACGGGACATCGGGTTAGCACAGATACGCAGTATTTT. Translation: CASSTGHRVSTDTQYF.